This T cell receptor (beta chain) was documented in a study of blood T cell repertoires in COVID-19 (dated by TCRdb to 2018 to 2020). For context, the study as a whole: Samples from collaborators originated in the United States, Italy and Spain and spanned both the acute and convalescent phases of COVID-19. A freely available public database, intended as a resource for researchers studying the immune response to SARS-CoV-2, is where the repertoires were released. HLA class I and class II types, where available, came from metadata supplied by the sample provider rather than from assay-based typing. The sample metadata nearly always contained a de-identified subject ID, COVID-19 status, age in years and sex. The dataset comprised deeply sampled blood TCRbeta repertoires from subjects exposed to, actively infected with, or recovered from COVID-19. The material from the prospective study consisted of cDNA or gDNA derived from T cells, B-cell-depleted T cells, or PBMCs. The samples were drawn from two sources: the first 160 participants of the ongoing ImmuneRACE study, and 1,000 to 1,500 subjects contributed by 6 global collaborators.

The investigation overall reported the following: Clinical and demographic metadata were provided uncurated, with the amount varying by source and participant.

In the prospective study, participants were about 18 to 95 years old, resided in approximately 22 geographic areas of the United States, and were enrolled through a virtual design. In the prospective study, participants were assigned to cohorts based on the clinical history participants reported in a screening survey and a study questionnaire. Recovered participants in ImmuneRACE Cohort 3 were defined as having two consecutive negative NP/OP PCR tests, clearance from a healthcare professional, or resolution of symptoms. In the prospective study, mobile phlebotomists collected whole blood, serum and a nasopharyngeal or oropharyngeal swab from each participant. Prospective study participants could optionally give additional blood draws and questionnaires over an approximately two-month period. Before DNA extraction, prospective study blood samples were shipped either frozen or at room temperature.

TCRbeta CDR3 regions were amplified from genomic DNA using the immunoSEQ Assay, a bias-controlled multiplex PCR. The source study handled its data this way. Nucleated cell counts per sample were estimated from amplification of reference gene primers within the assay. Sequence reads were collapsed and filtered to measure the absolute abundance of every unique TCRbeta CDR3 rearrangement. Productive Simpson clonality was computed per sample as the square root of Simpson's diversity index over productive rearrangements. TCRdb provides this immuneACCESS table in a form limited to in-frame rearrangements. Some clones are lacking; in checked studies, under half of them reflect an unresolved V gene, and why the rest are absent is not known. V, J and clone size derive from that table, while D and trimming were established from the DNA sequence. In all, the sample holds just over 300,000 clones, and approximately 85% of those were seen once. The biggest ten clones account for less than 2.5% of the sample.

For this clone: Its target antigen remains unknown. The sample holds no much larger clone one base away, and base qualities are not on file.

The sequencing input was PBMCs or T cells enriched from blood (not recorded which). The receptor was derived from a young man who had recovered from COVID-19.

The DNA reads as follows: TGTGCCAGCAGTCATACTAACCTTGAAAAACTGTTTTTT. This is translated as CASSHTNLEKLFF. This sequence uses TRBV12-3 or TRBV12-4 and TRBJ1-4, with no confidently assigned D gene. At the junction V is shortened by 5 bases and J by 7 bases, with 11 bases in between. The CDR3 sequence holds 13 residues, the cysteine and phenylalanine included. Left in the record is the CDR3 DNA by itself, 39 bases read in frame from the first base.